This TCR beta chain derives from a study of cytomegalovirus exposure and HLA in healthy donors. Study information: Earlier sequencing of about 200 million T cells yielded 100 million to 120 million unique TCR beta sequences. Most donors, approximately 82% of approximately 400 genotyped, fell in the Caucasian-associated ancestry cluster.

This CDR3 region has 15 residues. The trim removed 5 bases at V and 0 bases at J, leaving 6 bases unmatched. The V gene's germline CDR1 is SGHAT and CDR2 FQNNGV. The sample holds a few counts of this clone. Its antigen is still unknown. Study-wide results and caveats: Rare sequences made up most TCRs, while some public TCRs were found in many donors.

Use of 60 Vbeta and 13 Jbeta primers characterized the PCR. TCRdb's table, derived via immunoSEQ multiplex PCR, lists solely in-frame clones and lacks some. The table has some 140,000 clones, 55% to 80% seen once; the top ten hold 2% to 3%. The TCR was taken from a woman between 35 and 50 years old in good health and CMV-seronegative. The source material was PBMCs. This chain joins TRBV11-2 and TRBJ2-7; 8 nucleotides align to TRBD1. CDR3 in amino acids: CASSHGTGSSYEQYF. The CDR3 DNA reads as TGTGCCAGCAGCCACGGGACAGGCAGCTCCTACGAGCAGTACTTC.